Described below is a single T cell receptor (beta chain) sequence and its context. Authors' data handling: Amplified reference gene primers provided the basis for estimating nucleated cell counts. TCRdb keeps only in-frame clones here, not all; method: immunoSEQ multiplex PCR. V, J and clone size are those of that table, while D and trimming were read from the DNA. This repertoire shows around 260,000 clones, around 87% found once; its top ten account for approximately 5.3%. The germline gives CDR1 SGDLS, CDR2 YYNGEE. Trimming removed 5 bases from V and 6 bases from J, with 18 bases in between. The CDR3 spans 15 residues. The Seattle patients, enrolled during active infection, were followed longitudinally. These data originate in a study of blood T cell repertoires in COVID-19. Study information: Whether acute or convalescent, the COVID-19 samples came from the United States, Italy and Spain. The cDNA or gDNA used as material had been derived from T cells, B-cell-depleted T cells, or PBMCs.

Sequencing was performed on peripheral blood. This receptor was obtained from a woman aged 55-69 years with COVID-19, enrolled during active disease. The genes are TRBV9 and TRBJ2-1; tentative D call: TRBD2 (6 bases). The CDR3 DNA is TGTGCCAGCAGTATCCGGAGGGGAGAGAGCAATGAGCAGTTCTTC. Translation gives CASSIRRGESNEQFF.